This TCR beta chain was recorded in a study of blood T cells in healthy people across ages. General observations from the study: Comparison with aged donors showed that long-lived donors had more naive CD4+ cells and higher diversity.

This CDR3 spans 13 amino acids. Germline V gene sequence: CDR1 SGHDT, CDR2 YYEEEE. The V gene lost 0 bases and the J gene lost 10 bases, with 11 bases spanning the gap. This clonotype has more than one count but fewer than ten. Its antigen is currently unknown. Healthy Russian Caucasian donors spanned ages about 6 to 90 years. The second PCR ran about 7 to 12 cycles with a sample-barcoded 5' primer and J-beta primers. One entry per CDR3 protein results from TCRdb running MiXCR on the 5' RACE reads. Of around 1.5 million distinct CDR3 sequences listed, approximately 32% were seen once; the top ten hold roughly 12%.

Specimen: blood. V usage is TRBV5-6 and J usage is TRBJ2-1; D remains unclear. The receptor was derived from a woman in her thirties in good health. The CDR3 region has the DNA TGTGCCAGCAGCTTGGGACGGCTAGACGAGCAGTTCTTC. Translating it yields CASSLGRLDEQFF.